The present TCR beta chain was sequenced within a study of post-analysis software for immune sequencing data. Study observations and caveats: Multiple sclerosis patients had significantly lower normalized Chao1 diversity than controls. Higher frequency in patients than in controls was seen for about five TRBV segments, with TRBV5-6, TRBV5-1 and TRBV20-1 among them.

To note about this clonotype: Its target is unknown.

The library was made from cDNA and included unique molecular identifiers. When 1 to 10 million T cells were used, they gave hundreds of thousands of cDNA molecules. TCRdb called the PCR reads again in MiXCR, with one record for every CDR3 protein. In the table there are about 160,000 distinct CDR3 sequences, around 36% of which are singletons. V shed 3 bases and J 3 bases; nucleotides not matched to a gene: 2. Germline CDR1 is DFQATT and CDR2 is SNEGSKA (reference sequence). This CDR3 has 14 amino acids. The sequence derives from a girl aged 5-17 years with multiple sclerosis. Specimen: blood, collected after autologous hematopoietic stem cell transplantation. The chain couples TRBV20-1 to TRBJ2-1, with 10 positions matching TRBD2. The CDR3 loop is CSASPSGGYNEQFF. The CDR3 DNA reads as TGCAGTGCTAGCCCTAGCGGGGGCTACAATGAGCAGTTCTTC.